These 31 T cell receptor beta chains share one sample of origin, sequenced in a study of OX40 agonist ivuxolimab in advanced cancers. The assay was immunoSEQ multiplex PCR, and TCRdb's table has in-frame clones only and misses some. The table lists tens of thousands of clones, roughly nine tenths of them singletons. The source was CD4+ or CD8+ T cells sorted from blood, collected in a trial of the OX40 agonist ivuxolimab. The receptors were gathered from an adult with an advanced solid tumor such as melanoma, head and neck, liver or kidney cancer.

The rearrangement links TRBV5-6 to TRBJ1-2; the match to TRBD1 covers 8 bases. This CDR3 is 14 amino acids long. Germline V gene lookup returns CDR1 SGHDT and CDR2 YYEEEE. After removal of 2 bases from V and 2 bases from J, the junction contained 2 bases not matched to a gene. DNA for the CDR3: TGTGCCAGCAGCTTCGACAGGGGAAACTATGGCTACACCTTC. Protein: CASSFDRGNYGYTF.

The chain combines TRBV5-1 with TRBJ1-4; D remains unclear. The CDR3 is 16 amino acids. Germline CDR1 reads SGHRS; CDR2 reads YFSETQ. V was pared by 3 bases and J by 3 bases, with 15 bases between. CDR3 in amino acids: CASSSLQDGSNEKLFF. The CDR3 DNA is TGCGCCAGCAGCTCCTTACAAGACGGGTCTAATGAAAAACTGTTTTTT.

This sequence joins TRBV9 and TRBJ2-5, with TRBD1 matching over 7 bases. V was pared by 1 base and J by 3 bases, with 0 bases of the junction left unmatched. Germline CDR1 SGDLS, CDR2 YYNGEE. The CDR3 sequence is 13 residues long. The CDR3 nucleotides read TGTGCCAGCAGCGTAACAGGGGAAGAGACCCAGTACTTC. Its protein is CASSVTGEETQYF.

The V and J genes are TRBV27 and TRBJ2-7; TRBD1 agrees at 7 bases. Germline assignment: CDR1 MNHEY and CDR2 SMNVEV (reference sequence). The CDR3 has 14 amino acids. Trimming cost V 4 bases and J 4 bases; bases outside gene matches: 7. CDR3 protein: CASSWGQNRYEQYF. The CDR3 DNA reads TGTGCCAGCAGTTGGGGACAGAACCGGTACGAGCAGTACTTC.

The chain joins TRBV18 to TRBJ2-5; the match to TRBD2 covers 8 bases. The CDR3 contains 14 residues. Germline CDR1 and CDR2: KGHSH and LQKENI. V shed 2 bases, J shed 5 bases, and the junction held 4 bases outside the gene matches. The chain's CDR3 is CASSPFGGVETQYF. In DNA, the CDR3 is TGTGCCAGCTCACCATTCGGGGGGGTTGAGACCCAGTACTTC.

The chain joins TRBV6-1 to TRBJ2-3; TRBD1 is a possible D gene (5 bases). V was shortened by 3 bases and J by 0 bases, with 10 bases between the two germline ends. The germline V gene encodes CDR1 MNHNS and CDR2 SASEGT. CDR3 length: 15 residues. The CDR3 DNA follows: TGTGCCAGCAGTGATCAGGGTACTAGCACAGATACGCAGTATTTT. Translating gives CASSDQGTSTDTQYF.

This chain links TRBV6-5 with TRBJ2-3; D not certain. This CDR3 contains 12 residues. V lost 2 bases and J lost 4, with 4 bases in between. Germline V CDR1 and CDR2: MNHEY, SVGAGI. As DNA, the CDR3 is TGTGCCAGCAGTTACACCCCAGATACGCAGTATTTT. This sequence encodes CASSYTPDTQYF.

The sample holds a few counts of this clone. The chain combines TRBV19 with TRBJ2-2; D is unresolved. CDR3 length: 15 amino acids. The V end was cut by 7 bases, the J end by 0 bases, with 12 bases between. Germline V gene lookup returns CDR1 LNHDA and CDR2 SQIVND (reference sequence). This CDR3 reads CASTLVEANTGELFF. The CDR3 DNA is TGTGCCAGTACCCTTGTTGAAGCGAACACCGGGGAGCTGTTTTTT.

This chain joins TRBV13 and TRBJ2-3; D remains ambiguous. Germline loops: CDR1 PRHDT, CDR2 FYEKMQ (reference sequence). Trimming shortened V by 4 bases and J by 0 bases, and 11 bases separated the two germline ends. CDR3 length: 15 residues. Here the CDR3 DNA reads TGTGCCAGCAGCTCCTACTCGACTAGCACAGATACGCAGTATTTT. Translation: CASSSYSTSTDTQYF.

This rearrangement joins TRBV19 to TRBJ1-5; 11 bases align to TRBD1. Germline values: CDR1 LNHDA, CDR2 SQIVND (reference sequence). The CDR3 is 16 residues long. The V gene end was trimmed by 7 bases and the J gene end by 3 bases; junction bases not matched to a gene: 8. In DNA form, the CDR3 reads TGTGCCAGTAAAACCGGGACAGGGGGTAACAATCAGCCCCAGCATTTT. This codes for CASKTGTGGNNQPQHF.

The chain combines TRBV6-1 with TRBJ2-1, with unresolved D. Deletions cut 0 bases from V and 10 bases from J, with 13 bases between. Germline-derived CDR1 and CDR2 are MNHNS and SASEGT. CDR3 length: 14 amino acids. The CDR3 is CASSEAWGGREQFF. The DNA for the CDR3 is TGTGCCAGCAGTGAAGCTTGGGGTGGGCGGGAGCAGTTCTTC.

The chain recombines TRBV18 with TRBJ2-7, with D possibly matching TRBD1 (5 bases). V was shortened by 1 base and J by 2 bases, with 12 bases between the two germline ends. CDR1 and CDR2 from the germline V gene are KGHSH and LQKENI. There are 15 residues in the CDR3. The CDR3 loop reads CASSPQGRAPYEQYF. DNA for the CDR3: TGTGCCAGCTCACCACAGGGCAGGGCCCCCTACGAGCAGTACTTC.

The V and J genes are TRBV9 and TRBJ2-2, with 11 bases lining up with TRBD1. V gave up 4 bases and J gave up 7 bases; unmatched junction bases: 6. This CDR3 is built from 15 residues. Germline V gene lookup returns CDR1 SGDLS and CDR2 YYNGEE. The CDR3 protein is CASSHRTGGGGELFF. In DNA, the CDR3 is TGTGCCAGCAGCCACCGGACAGGGGGCGGCGGGGAGCTGTTTTTT.

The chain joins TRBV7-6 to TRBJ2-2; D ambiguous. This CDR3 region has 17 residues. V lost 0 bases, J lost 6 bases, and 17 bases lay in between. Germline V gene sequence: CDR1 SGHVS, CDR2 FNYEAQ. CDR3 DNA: TGTGCCAGCAGCTTAGCGCACCCACGGACGGGTTCCGGGGAGCTGTTTTTT. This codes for CASSLAHPRTGSGELFF.

CDR3 residues: CASSPPLASGYEQYF. DNA of the CDR3: TGTGCCAGCTCACCACCTCTGGCTAGCGGATACGAGCAGTACTTC. This rearrangement joins TRBV18 to TRBJ2-7, with 7 bases that match TRBD2. V gave up 0 bases and J gave up 4 bases; unmatched junction bases: 6. Germline V lookup: CDR1 KGHSH, CDR2 LQKENI. The CDR3 runs 15 residues.

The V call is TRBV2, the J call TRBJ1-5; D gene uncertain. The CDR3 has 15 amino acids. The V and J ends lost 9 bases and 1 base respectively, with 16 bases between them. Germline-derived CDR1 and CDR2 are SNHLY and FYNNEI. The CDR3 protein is CASSLGSSSNQPQHF. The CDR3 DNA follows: TGTGCCAGTTCCCTCGGCTCCTCGAGCAATCAGCCCCAGCATTTT.

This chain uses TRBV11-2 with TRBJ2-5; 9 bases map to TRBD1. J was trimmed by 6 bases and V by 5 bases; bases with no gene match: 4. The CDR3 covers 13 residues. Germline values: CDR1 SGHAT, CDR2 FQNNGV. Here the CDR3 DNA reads TGTGCCAGCAGCACGGACAGGGGACAGACCCAGTACTTC. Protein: CASSTDRGQTQYF.

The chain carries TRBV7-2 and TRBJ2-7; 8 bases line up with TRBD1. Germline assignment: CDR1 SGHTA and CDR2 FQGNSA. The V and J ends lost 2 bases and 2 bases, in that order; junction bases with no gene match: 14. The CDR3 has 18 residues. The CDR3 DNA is TGTGCCAGCAGCTTACTGACAGGGGCCAGCGTAATCACCTACGAGCAGTACTTC. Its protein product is CASSLLTGASVITYEQYF.

The CDR3 region is CASSDHQDQPQHF. As DNA, the CDR3 is TGTGCCAGCAGTGACCATCAGGATCAGCCCCAGCATTTT. The genes are TRBV6-6 and TRBJ1-5; D not certain. CDR1 MNHNY and CDR2 SVGAGI come from the germline V gene (reference sequence). The V end lost 5 bases, the J end lost 5 bases, and 10 bases lay between the germline ends. The CDR3 totals 13 residues.

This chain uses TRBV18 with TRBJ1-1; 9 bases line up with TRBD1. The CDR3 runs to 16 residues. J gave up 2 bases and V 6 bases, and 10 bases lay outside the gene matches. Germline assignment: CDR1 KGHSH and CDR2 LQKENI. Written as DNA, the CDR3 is TGTGCCAGCTCCCCCCGGACAGGGGACCTAAACACTGAAGCTTTCTTT. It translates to CASSPRTGDLNTEAFF.

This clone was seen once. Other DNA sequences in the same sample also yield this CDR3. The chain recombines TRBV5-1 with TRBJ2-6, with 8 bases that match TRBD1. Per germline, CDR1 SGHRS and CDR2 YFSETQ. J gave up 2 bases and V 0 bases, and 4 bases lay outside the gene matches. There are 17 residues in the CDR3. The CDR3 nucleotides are TGCGCCAGCAGCTTGGTTGGACAGGGTACTGGGGCCAACGTCCTGACTTTC. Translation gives CASSLVGQGTGANVLTF.

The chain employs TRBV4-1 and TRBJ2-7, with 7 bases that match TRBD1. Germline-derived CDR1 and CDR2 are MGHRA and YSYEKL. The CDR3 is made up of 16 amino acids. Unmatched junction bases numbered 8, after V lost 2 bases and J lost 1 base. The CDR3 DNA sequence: TGCGCCAGCAGCCAAACAGGTCAGGGGGTATCCTACGAGCAGTACTTC. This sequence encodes CASSQTGQGVSYEQYF.

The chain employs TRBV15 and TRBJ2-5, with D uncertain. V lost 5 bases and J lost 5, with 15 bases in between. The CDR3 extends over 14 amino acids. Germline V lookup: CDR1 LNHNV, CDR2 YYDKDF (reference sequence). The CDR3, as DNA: TGTGCCACCAGCCGAATAACGGGCGCGGAGACCCAGTACTTC. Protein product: CATSRITGAETQYF.

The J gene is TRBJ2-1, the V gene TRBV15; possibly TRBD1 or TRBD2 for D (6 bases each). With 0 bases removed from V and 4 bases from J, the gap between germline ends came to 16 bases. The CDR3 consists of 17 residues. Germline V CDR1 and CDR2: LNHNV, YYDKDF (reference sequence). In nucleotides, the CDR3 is TGTGCCACCAGCAGAGATCCGGGGGCAGGGGTTTACAATGAGCAGTTCTTC. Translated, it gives CATSRDPGAGVYNEQFF. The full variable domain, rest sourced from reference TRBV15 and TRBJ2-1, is DAMVIQNPRYQVTQFGKPVTLSCSQTLNHNVMYWYQQKSSQAPKLLFHYYDKDFNNEADTPDNFQSRRPNTSFCFLDIRSPGLGDTAMYLCATSRDPGAGVYNEQFFGPGTRLTVL.

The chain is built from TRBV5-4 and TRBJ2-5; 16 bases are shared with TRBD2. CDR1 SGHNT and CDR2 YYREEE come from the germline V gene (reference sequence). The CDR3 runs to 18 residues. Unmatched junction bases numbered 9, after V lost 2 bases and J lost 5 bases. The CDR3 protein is CASSLPGLAGGGEETQYF. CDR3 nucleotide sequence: TGTGCCAGCAGCTTACCGGGACTAGCGGGAGGGGGCGAGGAGACCCAGTACTTC.

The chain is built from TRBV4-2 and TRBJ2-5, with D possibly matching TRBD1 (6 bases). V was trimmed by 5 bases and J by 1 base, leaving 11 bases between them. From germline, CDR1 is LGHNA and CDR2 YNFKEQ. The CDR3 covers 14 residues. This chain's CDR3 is CASSLKDSQETQYF. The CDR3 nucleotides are TGTGCCAGCAGCTTGAAGGACAGCCAAGAGACCCAGTACTTC.

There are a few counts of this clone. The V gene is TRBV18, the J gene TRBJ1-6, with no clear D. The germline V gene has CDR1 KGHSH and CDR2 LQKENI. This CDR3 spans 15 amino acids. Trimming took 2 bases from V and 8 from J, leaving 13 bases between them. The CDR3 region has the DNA TGTGCCAGCTCACCAGAGGGTGTGTCGGATTCACCCCTCCACTTT. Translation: CASSPEGVSDSPLHF.

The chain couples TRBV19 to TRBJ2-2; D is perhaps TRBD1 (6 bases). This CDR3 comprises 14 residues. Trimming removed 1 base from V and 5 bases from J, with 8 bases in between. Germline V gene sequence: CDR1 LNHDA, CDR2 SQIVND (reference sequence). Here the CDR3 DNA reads TGTGCCAGTAGTATAGGGACAGAAACCGGGGAGCTGTTTTTT. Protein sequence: CASSIGTETGELFF.

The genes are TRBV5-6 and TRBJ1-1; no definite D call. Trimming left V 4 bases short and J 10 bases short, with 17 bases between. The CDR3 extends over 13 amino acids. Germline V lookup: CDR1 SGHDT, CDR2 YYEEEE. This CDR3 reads CASSPISGLGAFF. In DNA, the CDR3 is TGTGCCAGCAGCCCTATCTCGGGCCTGGGAGCTTTCTTT. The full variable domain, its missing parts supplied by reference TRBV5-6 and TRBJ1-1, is DAGVTQSPTHLIKTRGQQVTLRCSPKSGHDTVSWYQQALGQGPQFIFQYYEEEERQRGNFPDRFSGHQFPNYSSELNVNALLLGDSALYLCASSPISGLGAFFGQGTRLTVV.

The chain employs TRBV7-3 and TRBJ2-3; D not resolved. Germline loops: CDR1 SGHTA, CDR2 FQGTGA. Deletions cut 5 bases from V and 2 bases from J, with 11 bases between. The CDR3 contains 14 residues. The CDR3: CASSPTFSTDTQYF. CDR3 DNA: TGTGCCAGCAGCCCCACATTTTCCACAGATACGCAGTATTTT.

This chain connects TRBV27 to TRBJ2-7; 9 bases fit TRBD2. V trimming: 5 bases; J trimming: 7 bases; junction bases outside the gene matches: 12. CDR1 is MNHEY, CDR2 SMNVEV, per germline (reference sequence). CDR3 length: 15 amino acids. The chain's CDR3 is CASSDLSAGGGEQYF. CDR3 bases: TGTGCCAGCAGTGACCTCTCCGCGGGAGGGGGAGAGCAGTACTTC.